This T cell receptor beta chain originates from a study of HIV-infected patients and healthy controls. Roughly three months, about 14 weeks, into antiretroviral therapy, follow-up blood was collected. All unsorted peripheral T cells were captured because whole blood was used without fractionation. Findings of the study overall: HIV-infected patients shared fewer CDR3 sequences between individuals than healthy controls. HIV-infected patients and controls differed significantly in mean usage of eight alpha and eight beta V genes.

Alpha and beta constant-region primers primed reverse transcription of around 500 ng RNA. Separate chain-specific third strand synthesis with multiplexing indices produced the alpha and beta libraries. Ligation attached cDNA to a 5' RACE adapter that carried a random hexamer and SP2 site. TCRdb reanalysed the 5' RACE reads using MiXCR and keeps one entry per CDR3 protein. This repertoire shows around 8,600 distinct CDR3 sequences, roughly 6.2% found once; its top ten account for around 20%. V was clipped by 3 bases and J by 1 base, with 15 bases between them. This CDR3 is 16 amino acids long. Looked up from germline, CDR1 is LGHNA and CDR2 is YNFKEQ. This clonotype has at least ten counts. Its antigen is still unknown. This beta chain was picked up by a library intended for alpha chains and is off target, so its count carries little meaning.

The sequence was collected from an adult with HIV infection. The specimen comprised blood, sampled during antiretroviral therapy. The rearrangement joins TRBV4-2 to TRBJ2-5, with a tentative D call TRBD2 (6 bases). The CDR3 DNA is TGTGCCAGCAGCCACTGGGGTGGGGGGACCCAAGAGACCCAGTACTTC. This codes for CASSHWGGGTQETQYF.